The entry that follows covers one T cell receptor beta chain sequence. Its target antigen remains unknown. No clone much larger than this one lies a single base away; base qualities are absent. CDR1 and CDR2 were assigned from the germline V gene as MNHEY and SVGAGI. V sheds 0 bases and J sheds 2 bases, leaving 10 bases between their ends. From cysteine to phenylalanine, the CDR3 is 15 amino acids long. Solely the CDR3 DNA is kept, with 45 bases framed from the first base. The data were taken from a study of blood T cell repertoires in COVID-19 (dated by TCRdb to 2018 to 2021). Regarding the complete study: Samples from collaborators originated in the United States, Italy and Spain and spanned both the acute and convalescent phases of COVID-19. Where available, HLA class I and class II types were obtained from metadata supplied by the sample provider rather than from assay-based typing. The prospective study material was composed of cDNA or gDNA derived from T cells, B-cell-depleted T cells, or PBMCs. The dataset comprised deeply sampled blood TCRbeta repertoires from subjects exposed to, actively infected with, or recovered from COVID-19. The repertoires were released in a freely available public database meant as a resource for research on the immune response to SARS-CoV-2. Samples were obtained from the ongoing ImmuneRACE study (first 160 participants) and from 950 to 1,500 subjects provided by 6 global collaborators. A de-identified subject ID, COVID-19 status, age in years and sex were almost always included in the sample metadata.

TCRbeta CDR3 regions were amplified from genomic DNA using the immunoSEQ Assay, a bias-controlled multiplex PCR. Per the source publication's procedure: The number of nucleated cells in each sample was estimated by amplification of reference gene primers within the assay. Sequence reads were collapsed and filtered to measure the absolute abundance of every unique TCRbeta CDR3 rearrangement. Productive Simpson clonality was computed per sample as the square root of Simpson's diversity index over productive rearrangements. The source is immuneACCESS, and TCRdb retained only in-frame sequences with V and J called. Part of the clones is not carried over; for the studies checked, unresolved V genes explain less than half of this, and the remainder is unexplained. That table gives V, J and clone size, and the DNA gave D and trimming. This sample is represented by a few hundred thousand clones; approximately 90% of them were singletons. The top ten constitute about 4% of the sample.

Points the paper makes about the study in general: The amount of clinical and demographic metadata varied by source and participant and was provided uncurated.

Samples from volunteer blood donors who had recovered from COVID-19 were contributed by a second Seattle source. Collaborating institutions collected whole blood in K2EDTA tubes following their own protocols. For TCRbeta analysis, collaborator samples were shipped as frozen whole blood, as isolated PBMCs, or as DNA extracted from either sample type. The TCR originated in a man between 60 and 75 years old who had recovered from COVID-19. The chain is made from TRBV6-5 and TRBJ2-5; TRBD1 is possibly the D segment (6 matching bases). Sequencing was performed on peripheral blood. The CDR3 loop reads CASSYSIQGQETQYF. At the DNA level, the sequence is TGTGCCAGCAGTTACTCGATACAGGGACAAGAGACCCAGTACTTC.